This T cell receptor (beta chain) was found in a study of CD8 T cells in ankylosing spondylitis (TCRdb year 2017). Concerning the study at large: The study profiled T cell receptor beta repertoires in healthy donors and ankylosing spondylitis patients to find disease-linked TCR variants. The whole study cohort included 85 to 120 healthy donors and 25 ankylosing spondylitis patients. Peripheral blood was sampled, and synovial fluid was additionally collected from ankylosing spondylitis patients.

Results and caveats for the whole study, not just this receptor: The disease-linked clones were reported as significantly enriched in matched synovial fluid samples from ankylosing spondylitis patients. Some motif variants were previously reported in synovial fluid and blood of reactive arthritis patients, suggesting common disease-initiation mechanisms. A TCR beta motif made up of under ten highly homologous amino acid variants appeared to be characteristic of blood from ankylosing spondylitis patients. In peripheral blood, the disease-linked clones were found at relatively low frequencies and had a CD8+ phenotype.

CDR1 is given as DFQATT and CDR2 as SNEGSKA, both from the germline V gene (reference sequence). The CDR3 numbers 14 residues from cysteine through phenylalanine. Only the CDR3 region is kept as DNA, spanning 42 bases read in frame from base 1. V loses 6 bases, J loses 6 bases, and the germline ends lie 20 bases apart. This clonotype was counted a few times. The antigen this receptor binds is unknown. It has no much larger one-base neighbor in the sample; base qualities were not kept. The sequencing machine was an Illumina HiSeq 2500. Quantitative 5'-RACE with molecular barcodes was used to prepare TCR beta libraries. For the original study's pipeline: A new computational method based on a probabilistic model of VDJ rearrangement was used to identify disease-linked TCR variants. TCRdb took the public reads, trimmed them with fastp at Q25, ran MiXCR for clone calling and kept in-frame beta chains. Rows matching on CDR3 protein sequence are summarized as one entry with the most common DNA and genes. The V and J calls, along with clone size, are taken from TCRdb and not from the paper's own processing. For this sample there are about 540,000 distinct CDR3 sequences; 12% appear just once. Almost 7% of the sample comes from the top ten.

The TCR originated in a male donor with ankylosing spondylitis. Recombination joined TRBV20-1 with TRBJ1-2; the D region possibly corresponds to TRBD1 (6 bases align). Material: blood, either unsorted or a sorted T cell fraction (not recorded which). CDR3 reads: CSAPNGGRRDGYTF. The DNA sequence is given as TGCAGTGCACCAAATGGGGGCAGAAGAGATGGCTACACCTTC.